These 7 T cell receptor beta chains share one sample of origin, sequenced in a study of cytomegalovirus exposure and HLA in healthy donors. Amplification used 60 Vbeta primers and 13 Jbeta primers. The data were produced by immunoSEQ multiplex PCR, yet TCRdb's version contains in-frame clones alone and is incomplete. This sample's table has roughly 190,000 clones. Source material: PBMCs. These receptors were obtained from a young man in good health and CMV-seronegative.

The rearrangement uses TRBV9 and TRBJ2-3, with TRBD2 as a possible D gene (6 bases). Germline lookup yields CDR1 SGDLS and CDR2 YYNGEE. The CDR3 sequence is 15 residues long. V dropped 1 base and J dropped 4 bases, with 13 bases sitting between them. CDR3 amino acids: CASSVTTGVADTQYF. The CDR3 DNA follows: TGTGCCAGCAGCGTAACGACGGGGGTGGCAGATACGCAGTATTTT.

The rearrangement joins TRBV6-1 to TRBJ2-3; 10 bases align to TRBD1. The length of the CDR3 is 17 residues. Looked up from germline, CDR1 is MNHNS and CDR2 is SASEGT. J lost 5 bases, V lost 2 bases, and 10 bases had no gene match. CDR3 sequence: CASSEWGDRGSGDTQYF. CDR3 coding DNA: TGTGCCAGCAGTGAATGGGGGGACAGGGGTAGTGGAGATACGCAGTATTTT.

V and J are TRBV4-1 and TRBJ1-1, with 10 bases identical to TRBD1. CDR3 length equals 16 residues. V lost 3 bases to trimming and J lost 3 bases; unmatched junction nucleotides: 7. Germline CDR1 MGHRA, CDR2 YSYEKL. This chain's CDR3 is CASSQAGTGEYTEAFF. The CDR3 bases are TGCGCCAGCAGCCAGGCGGGGACAGGGGAGTACACTGAAGCTTTCTTT.

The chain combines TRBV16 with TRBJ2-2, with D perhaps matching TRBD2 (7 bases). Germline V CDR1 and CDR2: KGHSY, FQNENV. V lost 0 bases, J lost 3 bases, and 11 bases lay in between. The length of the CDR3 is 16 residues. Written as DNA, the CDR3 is TGTGCCAGCAGCCAATCGGCGGGGGCCGACACCGGGGAGCTGTTTTTT. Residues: CASSQSAGADTGELFF.

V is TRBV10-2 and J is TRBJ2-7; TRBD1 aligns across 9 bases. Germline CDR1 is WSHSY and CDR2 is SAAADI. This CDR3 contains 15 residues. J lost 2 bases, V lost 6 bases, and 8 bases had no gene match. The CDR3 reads CASRHTGGIAYEQYF. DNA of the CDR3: TGCGCCAGCAGACATACAGGGGGCATCGCCTACGAGCAGTACTTC.

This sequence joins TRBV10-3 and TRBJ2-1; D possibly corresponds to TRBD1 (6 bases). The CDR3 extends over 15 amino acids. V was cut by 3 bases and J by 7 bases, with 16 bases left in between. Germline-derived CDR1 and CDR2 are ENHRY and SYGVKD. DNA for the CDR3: TGTGCCATCAGTGACCAGGGCGCAGGGGTTAATGAGCAGTTCTTC. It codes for CAISDQGAGVNEQFF.

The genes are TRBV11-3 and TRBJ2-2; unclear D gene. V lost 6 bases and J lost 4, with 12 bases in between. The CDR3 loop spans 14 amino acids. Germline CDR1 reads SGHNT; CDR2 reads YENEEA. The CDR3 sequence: CASRTTGSTGELFF. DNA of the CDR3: TGTGCCAGCAGAACAACCGGGTCCACCGGGGAGCTGTTTTTT.